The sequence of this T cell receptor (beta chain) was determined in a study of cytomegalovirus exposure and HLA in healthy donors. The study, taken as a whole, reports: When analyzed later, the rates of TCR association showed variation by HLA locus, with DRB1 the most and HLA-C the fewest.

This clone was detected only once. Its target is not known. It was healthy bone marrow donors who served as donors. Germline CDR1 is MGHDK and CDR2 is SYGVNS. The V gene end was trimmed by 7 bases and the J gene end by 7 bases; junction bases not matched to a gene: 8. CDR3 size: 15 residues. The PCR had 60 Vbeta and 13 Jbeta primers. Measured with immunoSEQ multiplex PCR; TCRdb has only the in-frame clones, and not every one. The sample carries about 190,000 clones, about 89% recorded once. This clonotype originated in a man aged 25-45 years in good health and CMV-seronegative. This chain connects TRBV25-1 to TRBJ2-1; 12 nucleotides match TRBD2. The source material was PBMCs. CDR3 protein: CASKKGLAGSNEQFF. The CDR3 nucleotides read TGTGCCAGCAAAAAGGGACTAGCGGGTTCAAATGAGCAGTTCTTC.